These 30 T cell receptor beta chains were sequenced from one sample in a study of cytomegalovirus exposure and HLA in healthy donors. Primers included in the PCR were 60 Vbeta and 13 Jbeta primers. Repertoires were generated with immunoSEQ multiplex PCR, while TCRdb's copy carries only in-frame clones and drops some. The sample includes 100,000 to 150,000 clones, over 80% of them seen just once. The sequenced material came from PBMCs. The receptors derive from a man younger than 35 in good health and CMV-seropositive.

The chain carries TRBV9 and TRBJ2-2, with D perhaps matching TRBD1 (6 bases). Germline-derived CDR1 and CDR2 are SGDLS and YYNGEE. The CDR3 covers 15 residues. Trimming removed 1 base at V and 3 bases at J, with 10 bases between. DNA for the CDR3: TGTGCCAGCAGCGTAACAGGGCTATACACCGGGGAGCTGTTTTTT. Protein sequence: CASSVTGLYTGELFF.

V gene TRBV4-2 combines with J gene TRBJ2-7, with TRBD1 as a possible D gene (5 bases). The germline gives CDR1 LGHNA, CDR2 YNFKEQ. Trimming shortened V by 1 base and J by 2 bases, and 15 bases separated the two germline ends. The CDR3 is 16 residues long. The CDR3 region has the DNA TGTGCCAGCAGCCAAGGCCGTTGGGGCGGTACCTACGAGCAGTACTTC. Protein sequence: CASSQGRWGGTYEQYF.

V usage is TRBV5-6 and J usage is TRBJ2-2; 7 positions agree with TRBD1. After removal of 1 base from V and 4 bases from J, the junction contained 13 bases not matched to a gene. CDR1 SGHDT and CDR2 YYEEEE come from the germline V gene. The CDR3 consists of 18 residues. CDR3 nucleotide sequence: TGTGCCAGCAGCTTGACAGGGGCGATAAATCTGAGCACCGGGGAGCTGTTTTTT. Its protein product is CASSLTGAINLSTGELFF.

The genes are TRBV12-5 and TRBJ2-1, with 8 positions matching TRBD1. In germline, CDR1 is LGHNT, CDR2 FRNRAP. V shed 3 bases, J shed 8 bases, and the junction held 15 bases outside the gene matches. The CDR3 totals 17 residues. Written as DNA, the CDR3 is TGTGCTAGTGGTTTCTCACCGCCGGACAGGGAGGAGGATGAGCAGTTCTTC. This encodes CASGFSPPDREEDEQFF.

The chain links TRBV6-1 to TRBJ2-5; TRBD2 matches at 9 bases. This CDR3 is 13 amino acids long. The junction had 8 bases not matched to a gene; V was cut back by 8 bases and J by 7 bases. CDR1 is MNHNS, CDR2 SASEGT, per germline. CDR3 DNA: TGTGCCAGCGGGGCTAGCGGGGTGGGGACCCAGTACTTC. It encodes CASGASGVGTQYF.

The chain combines TRBV6-1 with TRBJ2-3; TRBD2 agrees at 9 bases. J was trimmed by 2 bases and V by 3 bases; bases with no gene match: 6. The CDR3 covers 16 residues. CDR1 and CDR2 (germline): MNHNS, SASEGT. The CDR3 bases are TGTGCCAGCAGTGATTCCAGCGGGGGGTCCACAGATACGCAGTATTTT. It encodes CASSDSSGGSTDTQYF.

This clone was counted many times. Additional DNA sequences in this sample encode the identical CDR3. The chain combines TRBV5-6 with TRBJ1-4; D is unclear. Germline CDR1 reads SGHDT; CDR2 reads YYEEEE. This CDR3 contains 14 residues. The ends were cut back, 4 bases at V and 2 bases at J, with 9 bases in the middle. DNA for the CDR3: TGTGCCAGCAGCCAGATAGCGACTAATGAAAAACTGTTTTTT. It specifies CASSQIATNEKLFF.

V gene TRBV28 combines with J gene TRBJ2-7, with 11 bases that match TRBD1. The junction had 4 bases not matched to a gene; V was cut back by 2 bases and J by 10 bases. CDR1 is MDHEN, CDR2 SYDVKM, per germline. This CDR3 has 13 amino acids. The chain's CDR3 is CASSLRGTGGQYF. CDR3 nucleotide sequence: TGTGCCAGCAGTTTACGAGGGACAGGGGGTCAGTACTTC. Using reference TRBV28 and TRBJ2-7 for the parts outside the CDR3, the full variable domain is DVKVTQSSRYLVKRTGEKVFLECVQDMDHENMFWYRQDPGLGLRLIYFSYDVKMKEKGDIPEGYSVSREKKERFSLILESASTNQTSMYLCASSLRGTGGQYFGPGTRLTVT.

This clone was counted a few times. The DNA of the CDR3 is TGTGCCTGGAGCCAGGGGGCGAGCAATCAGCCCCAGCATTTT. It is translated as CAWSQGASNQPQHF. The chain links TRBV30 to TRBJ1-5, with 8 bases lining up with TRBD1. With 3 bases clipped from V and 1 base from J, the junction kept 2 bases outside the gene matches. CDR3 length: 14 residues. The germline gives CDR1 GTSNPN, CDR2 SVGIG (reference sequence).

The chain has TRBV29-1 and TRBJ2-1; D may be TRBD2 (7 bases). Germline CDR1 SQVTM, CDR2 ANQGSEA. The CDR3 loop spans 14 amino acids. V lost 4 bases, J lost 4 bases, and 14 bases lay in between. The CDR3 loop is CSVGEGDLYNEQFF. For the CDR3, the DNA is TGCAGCGTTGGGGAGGGGGACTTGTACAATGAGCAGTTCTTC.

The V and J genes are TRBV10-3 and TRBJ2-7; 8 bases line up with TRBD2. Per the germline V gene, CDR1 is ENHRY and CDR2 is SYGVKD. This CDR3 is 16 amino acids long. Losses at the gene ends were 6 bases for V and 0 bases for J; bases not matched to a gene: 10. The CDR3 is CAISWTSPPYSYEQYF. The DNA for the CDR3 is TGTGCCATCAGCTGGACTAGCCCTCCATACTCCTACGAGCAGTACTTC.

The chain carries TRBV13 and TRBJ1-4; 9 bases map to TRBD1. Trimming at V came to 5 bases and at J to 5 bases, leaving 9 bases not matched to a gene. The CDR3 runs to 16 residues. The germline V gene encodes CDR1 PRHDT and CDR2 FYEKMQ (reference sequence). The CDR3, as DNA: TGTGCCAGCAGCGCGAATCCGGGACAGGGAAATGAAAAACTGTTTTTT. Protein product: CASSANPGQGNEKLFF. Based on the CDR3 plus reference TRBV13 and TRBJ1-4, the full variable domain is AAGVIQSPRHLIKEKRETATLKCYPIPRHDTVYWYQQGPGQDPQFLISFYEKMQSDKGSIPDRFSAQQFSDYHSELNMSSLELGDSALYFCASSANPGQGNEKLFFGSGTQLSVL.

The chain recombines TRBV5-4 with TRBJ2-3, with D perhaps matching TRBD2 (7 bases). CDR3 length: 17 amino acids. V lost 0 bases to trimming and J lost 3 bases, with 17 bases between them. Germline CDR1 and CDR2: SGHNT and YYREEE (reference sequence). Here the CDR3 DNA reads TGTGCCAGCAGCTTGGTCGTGGGGGGGCCTGAAACAGATACGCAGTATTTT. This translates into CASSLVVGGPETDTQYF.

This chain links TRBV29-1 with TRBJ2-7; D remains ambiguous. Germline CDR1 and CDR2: SQVTM and ANQGSEA. V lost 4 bases to trimming and J lost 0 bases, with 7 bases between them. The CDR3 consists of 12 residues. CDR3: CSVGGTSYEQYF. Written as DNA, the CDR3 is TGCAGCGTTGGAGGTACCTCCTACGAGCAGTACTTC.

This rearrangement joins TRBV2 to TRBJ1-2; D perhaps matches TRBD1 (6 bases). CDR1 and CDR2 (germline): SNHLY, FYNNEI. The CDR3 sequence is 14 residues long. V lost 2 bases, J lost 8 bases, and 15 bases lay in between. The CDR3 bases are TGTGCCAGCAGTGAACTCAATCAGGGACAAGGCTACACCTTC. This gives the protein CASSELNQGQGYTF.

The gene calls are TRBV13 and TRBJ1-4; unclear D gene. The CDR3 length is 13 residues. Trimming took 6 bases from V and 7 from J, leaving 12 bases between them. The germline V gene encodes CDR1 PRHDT and CDR2 FYEKMQ (reference sequence). The CDR3 spells CASRAKRGEKLFF. Written as DNA, the CDR3 is TGTGCCAGCAGAGCCAAACGGGGTGAAAAACTGTTTTTT.

The gene calls are TRBV9 and TRBJ2-3; D possibly corresponds to TRBD2 (5 bases). Trimming left V 0 bases short and J 3 bases short, with 8 bases between. Per the germline V gene, CDR1 is SGDLS and CDR2 is YYNGEE. This CDR3 contains 14 residues. The CDR3 is CASSVASPTDTQYF. The CDR3 DNA reads TGTGCCAGCAGCGTAGCTAGCCCAACAGATACGCAGTATTTT.

The rearrangement joins TRBV2 to TRBJ1-4, with D tentatively TRBD1 (5 bases). The germline V gene encodes CDR1 SNHLY and CDR2 FYNNEI. The CDR3 loop spans 13 amino acids. V lost 11 bases and J lost 4, with 14 bases in between. The CDR3 bases are TGTGCCTGGGGGGGGACCGATAATGAAAAACTGTTTTTT. Its protein is CAWGGTDNEKLFF.

The genes are TRBV18 and TRBJ2-3, with TRBD2 matching 7 bases. The CDR3 has 16 amino acids. Unmatched junction bases numbered 8, after V lost 4 bases and J lost 1 base. Looked up from germline, CDR1 is KGHSH and CDR2 is LQKENI. Written as DNA, the CDR3 is TGTGCCAGCTCACAAATCGAGGGAGGGGGCACAGATACGCAGTATTTT. It encodes CASSQIEGGGTDTQYF.

V gene TRBV19 combines with J gene TRBJ2-5; perhaps TRBD1 as D (5 bases). The CDR3 runs 15 residues. Looked up from germline, CDR1 is LNHDA and CDR2 is SQIVND (reference sequence). Between the trimmed V and J ends, which lost 5 bases and 2 bases, there was a span of 15 bases. The DNA of the CDR3 is TGTGCCAGTAGTGTAGGGGTGACATCTCAAGAGACCCAGTACTTC. This sequence encodes CASSVGVTSQETQYF.

The rearrangement uses TRBV19 and TRBJ1-1; 8 positions match TRBD1. Unmatched junction bases numbered 7, after V lost 7 bases and J lost 6 bases. Per the germline V gene, CDR1 is LNHDA and CDR2 is SQIVND (reference sequence). This CDR3 spans 13 amino acids. CDR3 amino acids: CASILDRGAEAFF. Here the CDR3 DNA reads TGTGCCAGTATCTTAGACAGGGGAGCTGAAGCTTTCTTT.

The rearrangement uses TRBV27 and TRBJ2-3; a weak D match, TRBD2 (7 bases). The CDR3 contains 16 residues. The germline CDR1 and CDR2 sequences are MNHEY and SMNVEV (reference sequence). With 0 bases removed from V and 3 bases from J, the gap between germline ends came to 13 bases. The CDR3 loop reads CASSLSKGGPTDTQYF. CDR3 bases: TGTGCCAGCAGTTTATCGAAGGGGGGGCCAACAGATACGCAGTATTTT.

This chain connects TRBV5-1 to TRBJ2-3, with TRBD2 matching 11 bases. Trimming removed 4 bases from V and 2 bases from J; junction bases left unmatched: 6. CDR1 is SGHRS and CDR2 is YFSETQ in the germline V gene. The length of the CDR3 is 16 residues. CDR3 bases: TGCGCCAGCAGCCGATGGACTAGCGGGTTCACAGATACGCAGTATTTT. Amino acids: CASSRWTSGFTDTQYF.

The CDR3 coding sequence is TGTGCCAGGGGGACAGGGAGCTCCTACGAGCAGTACTTC. Residues: CARGTGSSYEQYF. The chain combines TRBV2 with TRBJ2-7, with 9 bases aligning to TRBD1. The CDR3 spans 13 residues. Germline CDR1 is SNHLY and CDR2 is FYNNEI. J gave up 0 bases and V 9 bases, and 3 bases lay outside the gene matches.

The V and J genes are TRBV14 and TRBJ1-2; TRBD1 matches 7 bases. CDR1 and CDR2 from the germline V gene are SGHDN and FVKESK. The CDR3 runs to 14 residues. Trimming took 0 bases from V and 8 from J; bases not matched to a gene: 6. The chain's CDR3 is CASSQDRGQGGYTF. The CDR3 DNA follows: TGTGCCAGCAGCCAAGATAGGGGGCAAGGAGGCTACACCTTC.

This clone was picked up a small number of times. CDR3 DNA: TGTGCCATCAGCTCGGGAACTGAAGCTTTCTTT. Encoded protein: CAISSGTEAFF. The chain employs TRBV10-3 and TRBJ1-1; no clear D gene. The germline V and J ends were trimmed by 6 bases and 5 bases, with 7 bases remaining between them. Germline CDR1 reads ENHRY; CDR2 reads SYGVKD. The length of the CDR3 is 11 residues.

This chain joins TRBV6-1 and TRBJ2-6, with TRBD2 as a possible D gene (6 bases). Trimming took 11 bases from V and 1 from J, leaving 12 bases between them. This CDR3 has 14 amino acids. Germline CDR1 MNHNS, CDR2 SASEGT. This chain's CDR3 is CASHGGSGANVLTF. In DNA, the CDR3 is TGTGCCTCCCATGGGGGGTCTGGGGCCAACGTCCTGACTTTC.

J is TRBJ1-2 and V is TRBV7-9; TRBD1 is a possible D gene (5 bases). Germline assignment: CDR1 SEHNR and CDR2 FQNEAQ (reference sequence). The CDR3 extends over 16 amino acids. Trimming took off 0 bases at V and 7 bases at J, with 18 bases between the two ends. The CDR3 reads CASSLAGDGRGGGYTF. The CDR3 bases are TGTGCCAGCAGCTTAGCGGGCGATGGAAGGGGCGGTGGCTACACCTTC.

Here the CDR3 reads CASSLVLQGVTGELFF. The CDR3 nucleotides read TGCGCCAGCAGCTTGGTTCTGCAGGGTGTCACCGGGGAGCTGTTTTTT. The chain carries TRBV5-1 and TRBJ2-2; maybe TRBD1 (5 bases). Trimming removed 0 bases from V and 4 bases from J, with 13 bases in between. CDR1 and CDR2 from the germline V gene are SGHRS and YFSETQ. The CDR3 is 16 residues long.

The chain recombines TRBV4-1 with TRBJ2-2, with D hard to call. Between the trimmed V and J ends, which lost 1 base and 4 bases, there was a span of 4 bases. This CDR3 spans 13 amino acids. Per the germline V gene, CDR1 is MGHRA and CDR2 is YSYEKL. CDR3 region: CASSQVSTGELFF. The CDR3 DNA reads as TGCGCCAGCAGCCAAGTCTCCACCGGGGAGCTGTTTTTT.